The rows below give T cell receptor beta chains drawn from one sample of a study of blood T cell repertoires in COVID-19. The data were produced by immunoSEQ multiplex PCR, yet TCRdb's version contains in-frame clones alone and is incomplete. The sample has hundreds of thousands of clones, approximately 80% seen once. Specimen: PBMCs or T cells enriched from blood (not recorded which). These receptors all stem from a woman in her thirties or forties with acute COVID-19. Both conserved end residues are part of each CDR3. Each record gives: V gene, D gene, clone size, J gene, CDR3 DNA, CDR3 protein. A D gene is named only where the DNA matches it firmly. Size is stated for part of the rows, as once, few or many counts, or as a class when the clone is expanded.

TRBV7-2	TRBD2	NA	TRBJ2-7	TGTGCCAGCAGAATCACTAGCGGGGCGTACGAGCAGTACTTC	CASRITSGAYEQYF
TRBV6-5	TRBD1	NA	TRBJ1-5	TGTGCCAGCAGTTACTCAATCCCTACAGGGGCCCAGCCCCAGCATTTT	CASSYSIPTGAQPQHF
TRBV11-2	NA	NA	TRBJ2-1	TGTGCCAGCAGCTCGCCACTCTGGAATGAGCAGTTCTTC	CASSSPLWNEQFF
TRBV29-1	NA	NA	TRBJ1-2	TGCAGCGTAAGAGACACTAACTATGGCTACACCTTC	CSVRDTNYGYTF
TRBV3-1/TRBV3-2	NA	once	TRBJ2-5	TGTGCCAGCAGCCAAGATCTTGGAGGGGCAGGGGGAGAGACCCAGTACTTC	CASSQDLGGAGGETQYF
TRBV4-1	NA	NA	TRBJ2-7	TGCGCCAGCAGCCAAGACAGTGAATCCTACGAGCAGTACTTC	CASSQDSESYEQYF
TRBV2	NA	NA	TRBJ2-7	TGTGCCAGCAGTGTTCAGGGGGGCTTCCACGAGCAGTACTTC	CASSVQGGFHEQYF
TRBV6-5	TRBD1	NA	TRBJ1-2	TGTGCCATTCAGGGGGCACGGGGTGGCTACACCTTC	CAIQGARGGYTF
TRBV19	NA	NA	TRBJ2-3	TGTGCCAGTACAAACAAGGGGCGCACAGATACGCAGTATTTT	CASTNKGRTDTQYF
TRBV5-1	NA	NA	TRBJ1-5	TGCGCCAGCAGCTTCCAAGGGGAAGGGCCCCAGCATTTT	CASSFQGEGPQHF
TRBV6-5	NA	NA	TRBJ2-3	TGTGCCACCCGGGGGAGGGGGACAGATACGCAGTATTTT	CATRGRGTDTQYF
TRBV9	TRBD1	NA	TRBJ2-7	TGTGCCAGCAGCCCGGACAGGGTGGGGATAACCTACGAGCAGTACTTC	CASSPDRVGITYEQYF
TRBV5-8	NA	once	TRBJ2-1	TGTGCCAGCAGCTTGGCTGTCCGGAGACCCTCCTACAATGAGCAGTTCTTC	CASSLAVRRPSYNEQFF
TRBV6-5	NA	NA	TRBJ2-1	TGTGCCACCCGGGGAAAGCCTCTGGGTGGGAATGAGCAGTTCTTC	CATRGKPLGGNEQFF
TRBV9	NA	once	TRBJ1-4	TGTGCCAGCAGCCCCGGGGGGGCTACGGCTAATGAAAAACTGTTTTTT	CASSPGGATANEKLFF
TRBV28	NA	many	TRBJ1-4	TGTGCCAGCAGTGTGGGGGGACCGGTCGAAAAACTGTTTTTT	CASSVGGPVEKLFF
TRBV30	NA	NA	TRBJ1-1	TGTGCCTGGAGTGTAGGGGCGGCGAACACTGAAGCTTTCTTT	CAWSVGAANTEAFF
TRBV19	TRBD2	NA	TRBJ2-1	TGTGCCAGCAAGGGACTAGCGGGGGGAAATGAGCAGTTCTTC	CASKGLAGGNEQFF